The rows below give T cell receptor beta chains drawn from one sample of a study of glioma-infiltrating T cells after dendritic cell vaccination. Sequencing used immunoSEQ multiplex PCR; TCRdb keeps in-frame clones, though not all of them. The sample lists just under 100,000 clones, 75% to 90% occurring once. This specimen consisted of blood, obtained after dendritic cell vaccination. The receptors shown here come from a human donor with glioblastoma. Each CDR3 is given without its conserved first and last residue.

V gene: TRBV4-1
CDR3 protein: ASSPPRPETKQF

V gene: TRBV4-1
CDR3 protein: ASSYLLNPIYEQY

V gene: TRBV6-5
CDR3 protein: ASSYFGGASEQF

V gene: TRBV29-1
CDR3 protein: SAPGGAGGLGTEAF

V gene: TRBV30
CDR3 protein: AWMRDGYTEAF

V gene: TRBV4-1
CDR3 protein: ASSQAQLQGPSTDTQY

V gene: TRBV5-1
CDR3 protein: ASSPGQGVEYEQY

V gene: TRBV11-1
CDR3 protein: ASTPAGREHTGELF

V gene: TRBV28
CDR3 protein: ASSDLAETQY

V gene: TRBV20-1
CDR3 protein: SASKTGLTF

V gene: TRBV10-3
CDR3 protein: AISDWQGYGYT

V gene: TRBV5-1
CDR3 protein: ASSLVPAGTNYGYT

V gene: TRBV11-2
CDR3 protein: ASSFVPGQGLGSTDTQY

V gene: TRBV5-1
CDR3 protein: ASSLSRSGNTIY

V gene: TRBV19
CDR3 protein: ASSIVGQGPYEQY

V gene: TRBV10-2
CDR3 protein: ASSRDRNYGYT

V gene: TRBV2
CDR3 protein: ASSEGRNNYEQY

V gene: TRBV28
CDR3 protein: ASSLYGGANYGYT

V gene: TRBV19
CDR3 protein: ASSARTGDGYT

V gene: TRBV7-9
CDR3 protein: ASSFFREVDSPLH